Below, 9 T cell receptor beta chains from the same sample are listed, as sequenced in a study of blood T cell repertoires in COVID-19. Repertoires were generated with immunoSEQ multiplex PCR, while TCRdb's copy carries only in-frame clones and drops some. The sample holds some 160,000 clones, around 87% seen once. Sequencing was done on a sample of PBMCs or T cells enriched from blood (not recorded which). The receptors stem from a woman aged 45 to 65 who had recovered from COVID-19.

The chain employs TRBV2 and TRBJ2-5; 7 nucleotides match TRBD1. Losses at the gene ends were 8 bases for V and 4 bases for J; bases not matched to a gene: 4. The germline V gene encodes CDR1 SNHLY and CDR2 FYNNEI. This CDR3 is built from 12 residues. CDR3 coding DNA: TGTGCCAGCCGACGGGACAGAGAGACCCAGTACTTC. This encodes CASRRDRETQYF. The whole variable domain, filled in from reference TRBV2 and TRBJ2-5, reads EPEVTQTPSHQVTQMGQEVILRCVPISNHLYFYWYRQILGQKVEFLVSFYNNEISEKSEIFDDQFSVERPDGSNFTLKIRSTKLEDSAMYFCASRRDRETQYFGPGTRLLVL.

The CDR3 DNA is TGTGCCAGCAGCCCGGGACAGGGGGCACGAAGCCTCGAGCAGTACTTC. Translated: CASSPGQGARSLEQYF. This sequence joins TRBV9 and TRBJ2-7, with 12 bases lining up with TRBD1. V dropped 4 bases and J dropped 6; count of bases not matched to a gene: 11. This CDR3 comprises 16 residues. CDR1 and CDR2 from the germline V gene are SGDLS and YYNGEE. Filled out from reference TRBV9 and TRBJ2-7, the complete variable domain reads DSGVTQTPKHLITATGQRVTLRCSPRSGDLSVYWYQQSLDQGLQFLIQYYNGEERAKGNILERFSAQQFPDLHSELNLSSLELGDSALYFCASSPGQGARSLEQYFGPGTRLTVT.

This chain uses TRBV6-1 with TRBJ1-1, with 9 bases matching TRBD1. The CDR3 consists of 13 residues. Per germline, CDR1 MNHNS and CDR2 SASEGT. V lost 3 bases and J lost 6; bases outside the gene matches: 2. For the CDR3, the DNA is TGTGCCAGCAGTGAGGGACAGGGCTCTGAAGCTTTCTTT. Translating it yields CASSEGQGSEAFF.

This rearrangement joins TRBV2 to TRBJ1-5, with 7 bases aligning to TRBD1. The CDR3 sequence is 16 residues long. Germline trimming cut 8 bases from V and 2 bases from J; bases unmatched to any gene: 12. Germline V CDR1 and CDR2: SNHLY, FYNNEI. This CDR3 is CASGGTVHRGNQPQHF. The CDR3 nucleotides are TGTGCCAGCGGGGGGACAGTCCATAGAGGCAATCAGCCCCAGCATTTT.

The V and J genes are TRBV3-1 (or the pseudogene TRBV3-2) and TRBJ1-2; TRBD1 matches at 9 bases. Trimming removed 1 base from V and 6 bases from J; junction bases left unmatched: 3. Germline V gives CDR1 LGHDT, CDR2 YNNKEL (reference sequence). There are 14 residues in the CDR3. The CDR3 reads CASSQARTGDGYTF. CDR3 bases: TGTGCCAGCAGCCAAGCCCGGACAGGGGATGGCTACACCTTC.

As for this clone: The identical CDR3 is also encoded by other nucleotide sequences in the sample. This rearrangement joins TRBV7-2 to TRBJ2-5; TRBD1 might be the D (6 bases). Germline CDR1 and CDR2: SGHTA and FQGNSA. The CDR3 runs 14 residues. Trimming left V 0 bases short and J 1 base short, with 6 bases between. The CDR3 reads CASSLAGAQETQYF. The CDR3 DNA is TGTGCCAGCAGCTTAGCGGGGGCCCAAGAGACCCAGTACTTC.

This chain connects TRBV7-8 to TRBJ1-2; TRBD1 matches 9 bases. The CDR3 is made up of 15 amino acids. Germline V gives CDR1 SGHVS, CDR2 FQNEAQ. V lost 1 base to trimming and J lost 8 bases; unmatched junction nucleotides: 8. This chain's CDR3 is CASSLEGQGTLGYTF. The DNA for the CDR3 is TGTGCCAGCAGCTTAGAAGGACAGGGGACTTTGGGCTACACCTTC.

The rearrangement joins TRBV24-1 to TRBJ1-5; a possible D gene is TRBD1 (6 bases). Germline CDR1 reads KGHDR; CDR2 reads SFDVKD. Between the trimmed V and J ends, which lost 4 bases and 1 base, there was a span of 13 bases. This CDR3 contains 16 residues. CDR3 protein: CATSDQHRASNQPQHF. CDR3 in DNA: TGTGCCACCAGTGACCAACACAGGGCCAGCAATCAGCCCCAGCATTTT.

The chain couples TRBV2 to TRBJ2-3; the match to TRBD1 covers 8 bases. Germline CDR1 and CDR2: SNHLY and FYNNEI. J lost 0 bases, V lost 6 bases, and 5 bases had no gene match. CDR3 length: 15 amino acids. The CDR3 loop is CASRADRGSTDTQYF. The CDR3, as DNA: TGTGCCAGCAGGGCAGACAGGGGTAGCACAGATACGCAGTATTTT.